The TCR beta chain under discussion was sequenced for a study of control samples from healthy donors and cancer patients. V lost 6 bases, J lost 1 base, and 12 bases lay in between. This CDR3 region has 14 residues. From germline, CDR1 is MNHEY and CDR2 SVGAGI. Here immunoSEQ multiplex PCR was the method, and the copy in TCRdb shows in-frame clones only, minus some. The sample consists of about 190,000 clones, roughly nine tenths of them appearing once. Sequences were obtained from blood. The clonotype comes from a man between 25 and 39 years old in good health. The rearrangement joins TRBV6-5 to TRBJ2-5, with D perhaps TRBD1 or TRBD2 (5 bases each). CDR3: CASSEGTAQETQYF. The CDR3 coding sequence is TGTGCCAGCAGCGAGGGGACGGCCCAAGAGACCCAGTACTTC.